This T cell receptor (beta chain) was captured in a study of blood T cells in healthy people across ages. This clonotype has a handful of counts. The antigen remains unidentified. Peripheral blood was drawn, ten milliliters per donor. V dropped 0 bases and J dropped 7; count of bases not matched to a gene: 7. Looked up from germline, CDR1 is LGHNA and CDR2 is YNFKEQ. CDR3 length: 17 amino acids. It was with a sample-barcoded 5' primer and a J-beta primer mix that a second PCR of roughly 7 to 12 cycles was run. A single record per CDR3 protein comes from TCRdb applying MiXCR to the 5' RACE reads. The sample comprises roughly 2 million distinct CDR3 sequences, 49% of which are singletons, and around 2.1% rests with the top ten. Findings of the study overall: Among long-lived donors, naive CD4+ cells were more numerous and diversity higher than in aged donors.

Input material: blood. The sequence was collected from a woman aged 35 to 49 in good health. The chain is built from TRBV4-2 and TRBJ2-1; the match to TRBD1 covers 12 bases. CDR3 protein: CASSQDPGTGGANEQFF. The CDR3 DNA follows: TGTGCCAGCAGCCAAGATCCAGGGACAGGGGGCGCGAATGAGCAGTTCTTC.